These T cell receptor beta chains were read from a single sample in a study of cytomegalovirus exposure and HLA in healthy donors. Assay: immunoSEQ multiplex PCR; the TCRdb copy retains only in-frame clones and omits some. The sample has 90,000 to 140,000 clones; over 75% are singletons. The sample was PBMCs. Receptors originate from a man aged 25-40 years in good health and CMV-seropositive. The CDR3 runs from the conserved cysteine through the conserved F or W. The order of the fields is V gene, J gene, D gene, clone size, CDR3 DNA, CDR3 protein. D genes are given only for firm matches. Clone size is not always given. Where it is, it says once, few, many or a class for expanded clones.

V gene: TRBV9
J gene: TRBJ1-2
D gene: -
clone size: -
CDR3 DNA: TGTGCCAGCAGCGCCCAGGGGAACTATGGCTACACCTTC
CDR3 protein: CASSAQGNYGYTF

V gene: TRBV7-9
J gene: TRBJ2-1
D gene: -
clone size: -
CDR3 DNA: TGTGCCAGCAGCTTGGGCCGGACCTACAATGAGCAGTTCTTC
CDR3 protein: CASSLGRTYNEQFF

V gene: TRBV4-1
J gene: TRBJ1-2
D gene: TRBD1
clone size: -
CDR3 DNA: TGCGCCAGCAGCCAAGATCTCAGACAGGGGGTCTATGGCTACACCTTC
CDR3 protein: CASSQDLRQGVYGYTF

V gene: TRBV6-1
J gene: TRBJ1-2
D gene: -
clone size: -
CDR3 DNA: TGTGCCAGCAGTGAAGAGGCACGGCCTAGTTATAACTATGGCTACACCTTC
CDR3 protein: CASSEEARPSYNYGYTF

V gene: TRBV4-1
J gene: TRBJ2-7
D gene: TRBD1
clone size: few
CDR3 DNA: TGCGCCAGCAGCCAAAAGAAGGGACAGGGGCTTCCCTACGAGCAGTACTTC
CDR3 protein: CASSQKKGQGLPYEQYF

V gene: TRBV7-8
J gene: TRBJ2-7
D gene: TRBD1
clone size: -
CDR3 DNA: TGTGCCAGCAGCCCCCGGACAGGGTTACACGAGCAGTACTTC
CDR3 protein: CASSPRTGLHEQYF

V gene: TRBV5-4
J gene: TRBJ1-1
D gene: -
clone size: -
CDR3 DNA: TGTGCCAGCAGCTTGGCGTCAGGGTGGGACACTGAAGCTTTCTTT
CDR3 protein: CASSLASGWDTEAFF

V gene: TRBV9
J gene: TRBJ2-2
D gene: TRBD2
clone size: -
CDR3 DNA: TGTGCCAGCAGCACTAGCGGGGGGTTCACCGGGGAGCTGTTTTTT
CDR3 protein: CASSTSGGFTGELFF

V gene: TRBV5-8
J gene: TRBJ2-1
D gene: TRBD2
clone size: -
CDR3 DNA: TGTGCCAGCAGCTTGGCCTTAGCGGGGGAGCAGTTCTTC
CDR3 protein: CASSLALAGEQFF

V gene: TRBV4-1
J gene: TRBJ1-2
D gene: -
clone size: -
CDR3 DNA: TGCGCCAGCAGCCAAGCCCCCCGCGCGGGGACCGTTAACTATGGCTACACCTTC
CDR3 protein: CASSQAPRAGTVNYGYTF

V gene: TRBV9
J gene: TRBJ1-2
D gene: TRBD1
clone size: -
CDR3 DNA: TGTGCCAGCGGGACAGGGGGCAGCTATGGCTACACCTTC
CDR3 protein: CASGTGGSYGYTF

V gene: TRBV7-2
J gene: TRBJ2-3
D gene: TRBD2
clone size: -
CDR3 DNA: TGTGCCAGCAGCCCGTACGGGGGGGCCGCAGATACGCAGTATTTT
CDR3 protein: CASSPYGGAADTQYF

V gene: TRBV4-3
J gene: TRBJ2-1
D gene: TRBD2
clone size: -
CDR3 DNA: TGCGCCAGCAGCCAGAGGGCAAGCGGGGAATACAATGAGCAGTTCTTC
CDR3 protein: CASSQRASGEYNEQFF

V gene: TRBV15
J gene: TRBJ2-5
D gene: TRBD2
clone size: -
CDR3 DNA: TGTGCCACCAGCAGAGATAGAGGACTAGCGGAAGAGACCCAGTACTTC
CDR3 protein: CATSRDRGLAEETQYF

V gene: TRBV18
J gene: TRBJ1-1
D gene: TRBD1
clone size: -
CDR3 DNA: TGTGCCAGCTCCCCCGGACAGGTTAACACTGAAGCTTTCTTT
CDR3 protein: CASSPGQVNTEAFF

V gene: TRBV27
J gene: TRBJ1-2
D gene: -
clone size: -
CDR3 DNA: TGTGCCAGCAGTTCGATCTGGGGCCTTGGCTACACCTTC
CDR3 protein: CASSSIWGLGYTF

V gene: TRBV6-6
J gene: TRBJ2-3
D gene: -
clone size: few
CDR3 DNA: TGTGCCAGCAGTTACGGCCCCGATACGCAGTATTTT
CDR3 protein: CASSYGPDTQYF

V gene: TRBV5-1
J gene: TRBJ2-5
D gene: -
clone size: -
CDR3 DNA: TGCGCCAGCAGCTTGTGGGGCCGGGCAGAGACCCAGTACTTC
CDR3 protein: CASSLWGRAETQYF

V gene: TRBV15
J gene: TRBJ2-5
D gene: TRBD1
clone size: once
CDR3 DNA: TGTGCCACCAGCGGGTCAGGGGGCTGGGAGGAGACCCAGTACTTC
CDR3 protein: CATSGSGGWEETQYF

V gene: TRBV9
J gene: TRBJ2-7
D gene: TRBD2
clone size: once
CDR3 DNA: TGTGCCAGCAGCGACGGACTAGCGGATTCCTACGAGCAGTACTTC
CDR3 protein: CASSDGLADSYEQYF

V gene: TRBV30
J gene: TRBJ2-4
D gene: TRBD1
clone size: -
CDR3 DNA: TGTGCCTGGAGAGGGACAGGGTTAGCCAAAAACATTCAGTACTTC
CDR3 protein: CAWRGTGLAKNIQYF

V gene: TRBV5-1
J gene: TRBJ2-3
D gene: -
clone size: -
CDR3 DNA: TGCGCCAGCAGCTTGGAGGGGGATACGCAGTATTTT
CDR3 protein: CASSLEGDTQYF

V gene: TRBV19
J gene: TRBJ2-3
D gene: TRBD2
clone size: few
CDR3 DNA: TGTGCCAGTAGTATAGACGCGGCTAGCGGGGGCACAGATACGCAGTATTTT
CDR3 protein: CASSIDAASGGTDTQYF

V gene: TRBV11-3
J gene: TRBJ2-3
D gene: -
clone size: -
CDR3 DNA: TGTGCCAGCAGCTTAGCCGGTCGAGATACGCAGTATTTT
CDR3 protein: CASSLAGRDTQYF

V gene: TRBV9
J gene: TRBJ2-1
D gene: TRBD1
clone size: -
CDR3 DNA: TGTGCCAGCAGCGGGACAGGGAGCTCCTACAATGAGCAGTTCTTC
CDR3 protein: CASSGTGSSYNEQFF

V gene: TRBV25-1
J gene: TRBJ1-1
D gene: -
clone size: once
CDR3 DNA: TGTGCCAGCAGTGATCCCTATACAGGGCTCGGCACTGAAGCTTTCTTT
CDR3 protein: CASSDPYTGLGTEAFF

V gene: TRBV18
J gene: TRBJ1-1
D gene: -
clone size: -
CDR3 DNA: TGTGCCAGCTCACCGGGGCTGAACACTGAAGCTTTCTTT
CDR3 protein: CASSPGLNTEAFF

V gene: TRBV10-1
J gene: TRBJ1-1
D gene: -
clone size: -
CDR3 DNA: TGCGCCAGCACGATGTCTAGGGAGAGCACTGAAGCTTTCTTT
CDR3 protein: CASTMSRESTEAFF

V gene: TRBV10-3
J gene: TRBJ2-2
D gene: -
clone size: -
CDR3 DNA: TGTGCCATCAGTGAGTCGGCAGGGGCCGGGGAGCTGTTTTTT
CDR3 protein: CAISESAGAGELFF

V gene: TRBV7-6
J gene: TRBJ2-3
D gene: -
clone size: -
CDR3 DNA: TGTGCCAGCAGCTTCAGGGCTGATACGCAGTATTTT
CDR3 protein: CASSFRADTQYF

V gene: TRBV6-6
J gene: TRBJ1-6
D gene: TRBD1
clone size: -
CDR3 DNA: TGTGCCAGCAGTAAGCAGGACAGGGGTAATTCACCCCTCCACTTT
CDR3 protein: CASSKQDRGNSPLHF

V gene: TRBV6-6
J gene: TRBJ2-3
D gene: TRBD2
clone size: -
CDR3 DNA: TGTGCCAGCAGTTACCGTGGTAGCGGGGGGGCTGATACGCAGTATTTT
CDR3 protein: CASSYRGSGGADTQYF

V gene: TRBV6-1
J gene: TRBJ1-1
D gene: -
clone size: -
CDR3 DNA: TGTGCCAGCAGTGTGGAGGGAATGAACACTGAAGCTTTCTTT
CDR3 protein: CASSVEGMNTEAFF

V gene: TRBV6-1
J gene: TRBJ2-7
D gene: -
clone size: -
CDR3 DNA: TGTGCCAGCAGTGAATTTGACTCTCAGTACTTC
CDR3 protein: CASSEFDSQYF

V gene: TRBV29-1
J gene: TRBJ2-7
D gene: -
clone size: -
CDR3 DNA: TGCAGCGTTGAACAGGCGGGCTACGAGCAGTACTTC
CDR3 protein: CSVEQAGYEQYF

V gene: TRBV4-3
J gene: TRBJ1-4
D gene: TRBD1
clone size: -
CDR3 DNA: TGCGCCAGCAGCTATCGGACAGGGCCAAGAACTAATGAAAAACTGTTTTTT
CDR3 protein: CASSYRTGPRTNEKLFF

V gene: TRBV7-2
J gene: TRBJ1-1
D gene: -
clone size: -
CDR3 DNA: TGTGCCAGCAGCTTAACAGACAGGGAAGCTTTCTTT
CDR3 protein: CASSLTDREAFF

V gene: TRBV2
J gene: TRBJ2-3
D gene: -
clone size: -
CDR3 DNA: TGTGCCAGCAGTGAGAGGAGGCAGGGGCAAGATACGCAGTATTTT
CDR3 protein: CASSERRQGQDTQYF

V gene: TRBV7-9
J gene: TRBJ1-2
D gene: TRBD1
clone size: -
CDR3 DNA: TGTGCCAGCAGCTCTACTCGGGACAGGCCCGACTATGGCTACACCTTC
CDR3 protein: CASSSTRDRPDYGYTF

V gene: TRBV21-1
J gene: TRBJ1-1
D gene: -
clone size: -
CDR3 DNA: TGTGCCAGCAGTCCCCCGGGACAGCAGAATGCTTTCTTT
CDR3 protein: CASSPPGQQNAFF

V gene: TRBV29-1
J gene: TRBJ2-7
D gene: TRBD1
clone size: -
CDR3 DNA: TGCAGCGTTGAAGAGGCAGGGGGCTACGAGCAGTACTTC
CDR3 protein: CSVEEAGGYEQYF

V gene: TRBV28
J gene: TRBJ1-2
D gene: -
clone size: -
CDR3 DNA: TGTGCCAGCAGTTTCAGTGATGGCTACACCTTC
CDR3 protein: CASSFSDGYTF

V gene: TRBV5-1
J gene: TRBJ2-7
D gene: TRBD2
clone size: once
CDR3 DNA: TGCGCCAGCAGCTTGGCACCTAGCGGGGGGCAACCCGAGCAGTACTTC
CDR3 protein: CASSLAPSGGQPEQYF

V gene: TRBV5-6
J gene: TRBJ2-5
D gene: TRBD2
clone size: -
CDR3 DNA: TGTGCCAGCAGCTTTGGACTAGCGGGGGAAATAGAGACCCAGTACTTC
CDR3 protein: CASSFGLAGEIETQYF

V gene: TRBV7-3
J gene: TRBJ1-5
D gene: TRBD1
clone size: -
CDR3 DNA: TGTGCCAGCAGCTTCACAGGGGGGATCAATCAGCCCCAGCATTTT
CDR3 protein: CASSFTGGINQPQHF

V gene: TRBV19
J gene: TRBJ2-5
D gene: -
clone size: -
CDR3 DNA: TGTGCCAGTAGTATTAGAATAGCCGAGACCCAGTACTTC
CDR3 protein: CASSIRIAETQYF

V gene: TRBV4-1
J gene: TRBJ2-1
D gene: -
clone size: -
CDR3 DNA: TGCGCCAGCAGCCACGTCAGGGGAGAACAGAATGAGCAGTTCTTC
CDR3 protein: CASSHVRGEQNEQFF

V gene: TRBV4-1
J gene: TRBJ2-5
D gene: -
clone size: -
CDR3 DNA: TGCGCCAGCAGCCAGGGGAGTAGGTTGCAAGAGACCCAGTACTTC
CDR3 protein: CASSQGSRLQETQYF

V gene: TRBV28
J gene: TRBJ1-1
D gene: TRBD1
clone size: -
CDR3 DNA: TGTGCCAGCAGTTTATTAGGGGGCAACACTGAAGCTTTCTTT
CDR3 protein: CASSLLGGNTEAFF

V gene: TRBV5-5
J gene: TRBJ2-4
D gene: -
clone size: -
CDR3 DNA: TGTGCCAGCAGCTTGGATGGAGGGATGGGAAACATTCAGTACTTC
CDR3 protein: CASSLDGGMGNIQYF

V gene: TRBV5-4
J gene: TRBJ2-7
D gene: TRBD1
clone size: -
CDR3 DNA: TGTGCCAGCAGCAGGAGACAGGGGAAGGACGAGCAGTACTTC
CDR3 protein: CASSRRQGKDEQYF